This record looks at one T cell receptor (beta chain) sequence and its context. Sequencing used immunoSEQ multiplex PCR; TCRdb keeps in-frame clones, though not all of them. The table has about 230,000 clones, approximately 80% seen once. The record originates from a study of control samples from healthy donors and cancer patients. Germline V gives CDR1 KGHSH, CDR2 LQKENI. Trimming cost V 4 bases and J 3 bases; bases outside gene matches: 8. The CDR3 runs 15 residues. The TCR comes from an older woman with lung cancer. Sequencing was performed on PBMCs. The rearrangement uses TRBV18 and TRBJ1-1, with 7 bases fitting TRBD1. The CDR3 region has the DNA TGTGCCAGCTCACTCTTAGGGGGCGGGGACACTGAAGCTTTCTTT. It codes for CASSLLGGGDTEAFF.